Each of the 18 T cell receptor beta chains below was sequenced from the same sample in a study of cytomegalovirus exposure and HLA in healthy donors. The PCR contained 60 Vbeta and 13 Jbeta primers. Assay: immunoSEQ multiplex PCR; the TCRdb copy retains only in-frame clones and omits some. The sample contains about 180,000 clones, 70% to 80% of which appear only once. Sequencing was performed on PBMCs. All receptors come from a woman aged 40 to 55 in good health and CMV-seronegative.

The chain links TRBV6-1 to TRBJ1-5, with a possible D match to TRBD1 (5 bases). The CDR3 is 16 amino acids. Trimming took 2 bases from V and 2 from J, leaving 13 bases between them. CDR1 MNHNS and CDR2 SASEGT come from the germline V gene. The CDR3 reads CASSERYWGRNQPQHF. DNA of the CDR3: TGTGCCAGCAGTGAACGTTACTGGGGCCGCAATCAGCCCCAGCATTTT.

This sequence joins TRBV7-2 and TRBJ1-1, with 9 bases fitting TRBD1. The junction had 14 bases not matched to a gene; V was cut back by 1 base and J by 5 bases. The length of the CDR3 is 18 residues. Germline-derived CDR1 and CDR2 are SGHTA and FQGNSA. CDR3 DNA: TGTGCCAGCAGCTTAGTGGGAAGAGGACAGGGGTTGAGGACTGAAGCTTTCTTT. This codes for CASSLVGRGQGLRTEAFF.

This clone was counted only a few times. This chain uses TRBV4-1 with TRBJ1-2; the D gene is possibly TRBD1 (6 bases). Per germline, CDR1 MGHRA and CDR2 YSYEKL. The CDR3 spans 15 residues. Trimming shortened V by 1 base and J by 2 bases, and 11 bases separated the two germline ends. DNA for the CDR3: TGCGCCAGCAGCCAAGGATTACAGGGAAACTATGGCTACACCTTC. Amino acid sequence: CASSQGLQGNYGYTF.

This clone was seen only once. The CDR3 reads CASSQVSSGSPTGELFF. CDR3 sequence (DNA): TGCGCCAGCAGCCAAGTCAGTAGCGGGAGCCCCACCGGGGAGCTGTTTTTT. V usage is TRBV4-3 and J usage is TRBJ2-2; the match to TRBD2 covers 9 bases. V shed 1 base, J shed 4 bases, and the junction held 7 bases outside the gene matches. The germline V gene has CDR1 LGHNA and CDR2 YSLEER. This CDR3 region has 17 residues.

The chain recombines TRBV7-2 with TRBJ1-1, with TRBD1 matching 9 bases. V was clipped by 3 bases and J by 5 bases; unmatched bases: 13. Looked up from germline, CDR1 is SGHTA and CDR2 is FQGNSA. This CDR3 comprises 17 residues. This CDR3 reads CASSFFPRGQGGTEAFF. CDR3 nucleotide sequence: TGTGCCAGCAGCTTCTTCCCTAGGGGACAGGGAGGTACTGAAGCTTTCTTT. The complete variable domain, with remaining parts taken from reference TRBV7-2 and TRBJ1-1, reads GAGVSQSPSNKVTEKGKDVELRCDPISGHTALYWYRQSLGQGLEFLIYFQGNSAPDKSGLPSDRFSAERTGGSVSTLTIQRTQQEDSAVYLCASSFFPRGQGGTEAFFGQGTRLTVV.

The gene calls are TRBV10-3 and TRBJ1-5; D possibly corresponds to TRBD1 (6 bases). CDR3 length equals 14 residues. Germline V gene lookup returns CDR1 ENHRY and CDR2 SYGVKD. V was pared by 6 bases and J by 6 bases, with 15 bases between. CDR3 nucleotides: TGTGCCATCAGGAAACAGGGTGAAAGTCAGCCCCAGCATTTT. Its protein is CAIRKQGESQPQHF.

The chain combines TRBV2 with TRBJ2-7; 7 nucleotides align to TRBD1. There are 12 residues in the CDR3. CDR1 and CDR2 (germline): SNHLY, FYNNEI. V lost 0 bases, J lost 13 bases, and 6 bases stayed unmatched. The CDR3 loop is CASSEAWTGRYF. CDR3 bases: TGTGCCAGCAGTGAAGCTTGGACAGGCAGATACTTC.

The chain carries TRBV9 and TRBJ2-2, with 8 bases matching TRBD2. Losses at the gene ends were 5 bases for V and 5 bases for J; bases not matched to a gene: 20. The germline gives CDR1 SGDLS, CDR2 YYNGEE. The CDR3 length is 19 residues. The chain's CDR3 is CASSPGGAGVSVRTGELFF. The DNA of the CDR3 is TGTGCCAGCAGTCCGGGGGGAGCGGGAGTTAGCGTTAGGACCGGGGAGCTGTTTTTT.

The chain joins TRBV5-6 to TRBJ2-3, with D possibly being TRBD2 (7 bases). The CDR3 extends over 15 amino acids. The germline CDR1 and CDR2 sequences are SGHDT and YYEEEE. Trimming shortened V by 5 bases and J by 2 bases, and 15 bases separated the two germline ends. The CDR3 region has the DNA TGTGCCAGCAGTCTCCCGGGGGGCTACACAGATACGCAGTATTTT. It yields the protein CASSLPGGYTDTQYF.

The J gene is TRBJ2-4, the V gene TRBV6-5; perhaps TRBD1 as D (7 bases). Per the germline V gene, CDR1 is MNHEY and CDR2 is SVGAGI. This CDR3 has 15 amino acids. Trimming took off 4 bases at V and 6 bases at J, with 16 bases between the two ends. Here the CDR3 DNA reads TGTGCCAGCAGTTTTACTAGGCAGGGGGGAAACATTCAGTACTTC. It specifies CASSFTRQGGNIQYF.

This clone was found a few times. V usage is TRBV7-8 and J usage is TRBJ2-7, with D unresolved. The V end lost 5 bases, the J end lost 6 bases, and 11 bases lay between the germline ends. The CDR3 loop spans 12 amino acids. CDR1 is SGHVS, CDR2 FQNEAQ, per germline. CDR3 in amino acids: CASSPPVPEQYF. The DNA for the CDR3 is TGTGCCAGCAGCCCCCCGGTACCCGAGCAGTACTTC. The full variable domain, completed using reference TRBV7-8 and TRBJ2-7, is GAGVSQSPRYKVAKRGQDVALRCDPISGHVSLFWYQQALGQGPEFLTYFQNEAQLDKSGLPSDRFFAERPEGSVSTLKIQRTQQEDSAVYLCASSPPVPEQYFGPGTRLTVT.

The rearrangement uses TRBV7-2 and TRBJ1-4; a weak D match, TRBD1 (5 bases). Germline loops: CDR1 SGHTA, CDR2 FQGNSA. This CDR3 is built from 14 residues. Trimming pared 1 base from V and 5 bases from J, leaving 8 bases between. CDR3 coding DNA: TGTGCCAGCAGCTTAGACCGGGGGAATGAAAAACTGTTTTTT. It is translated as CASSLDRGNEKLFF.

The chain is built from TRBV6-1 and TRBJ2-7; tentative D call: TRBD1 (5 bases). Germline values: CDR1 MNHNS, CDR2 SASEGT. CDR3 length: 13 residues. Between the trimmed V and J ends, which lost 7 bases and 4 bases, there was a span of 14 bases. CDR3 region: CASKLSGWYEQYF. Written as DNA, the CDR3 is TGTGCCAGCAAGCTGTCAGGGTGGTACGAGCAGTACTTC.

This chain links TRBV5-1 with TRBJ2-7, with 11 bases lining up with TRBD1. The J segment lost 2 bases and the V segment lost 4 bases, leaving 5 bases of the junction unmatched. The CDR3 is made up of 15 amino acids. Germline values: CDR1 SGHRS, CDR2 YFSETQ. Here the CDR3 reads CASSQVGQGAYEQYF. The CDR3 DNA is TGCGCCAGCAGCCAAGTGGGACAGGGGGCCTACGAGCAGTACTTC.

The rearrangement links TRBV7-9 to TRBJ1-2; no definite D call. Germline CDR1 reads SEHNR; CDR2 reads FQNEAQ (reference sequence). Trimming left V 2 bases short and J 7 bases short, with 14 bases between. This CDR3 contains 14 residues. In DNA form, the CDR3 reads TGTGCCAGCAGCTTATGGGAGGGAGATGCTGGCTACACCTTC. This codes for CASSLWEGDAGYTF.

The chain links TRBV6-5 to TRBJ1-6; 11 bases fit TRBD1. Germline V lookup: CDR1 MNHEY, CDR2 SVGAGI. This CDR3 has 15 amino acids. Trimming cost V 7 bases and J 10 bases; bases outside gene matches: 9. DNA of the CDR3: TGTGCCAGCACCCTAGGACAGGGGGCAGGATCACCCCTCCACTTT. As protein: CASTLGQGAGSPLHF.

This sequence joins TRBV9 and TRBJ2-1; 7 nucleotides line up with TRBD1. Trimming took 4 bases from V and 4 from J; bases not matched to a gene: 14. The CDR3 covers 17 residues. Looked up from germline, CDR1 is SGDLS and CDR2 is YYNGEE. The CDR3, as DNA: TGTGCCAGCAGCCCCCACTCTACAGGGGATGGGTACAATGAGCAGTTCTTC. It yields the protein CASSPHSTGDGYNEQFF.

The chain links TRBV7-2 to TRBJ2-1; no definite D call. CDR1 is SGHTA and CDR2 is FQGNSA in the germline V gene. With 3 bases removed from V and 8 bases from J, the gap between germline ends came to 11 bases. The CDR3 runs to 13 residues. This chain's CDR3 is CASSLSRVDEQFF. In nucleotides, the CDR3 is TGTGCCAGCAGCTTGTCTCGGGTCGATGAGCAGTTCTTC.